This T cell receptor (beta chain) was sequenced for a study of blood T cells in healthy people across ages. Study context: Template switching captured about one barcoded beta molecule per two T cells. The study, taken as a whole, reports: Versus aged donors, long-lived donors had higher diversity and more naive CD4+ cells.

Remarks on this clonotype: Its antigen remains unknown.

Trimming stripped 3 bases from V and 14 bases from J, with 24 bases between. Germline CDR1 is SEHNR and CDR2 is FQNEAQ (reference sequence). The CDR3 loop spans 15 amino acids. Using a J-beta primer mix together with a sample-barcoded 5' primer, a second PCR was run for about 6 to 11 cycles. Researchers report that a template-switch adaptor with 12 random nucleotides tagged each cDNA molecule. TCRdb re-analysed the 5' RACE reads in MiXCR, keeping a single row per CDR3 protein. The table lists roughly 720,000 distinct CDR3 sequences, approximately 53% of them singletons. V gene TRBV7-9 combines with J gene TRBJ2-3, with D tentatively TRBD1 (6 bases). The receptor's source is a man of 80 years or more in good health. The specimen was blood. The CDR3 DNA reads TGTGCCAGCAGCTTCAAAGGGGCGAAGGACAGATACGCGTATTTT. Translated, it gives CASSFKGAKDRYAYF. Full variable domain (missing parts from reference TRBV7-9 and TRBJ2-3): DTGVSQNPRHKITKRGQNVTFRCDPISEHNRLYWYRQTLGQGPEFLTYFQNEAQLEKSRLLSDRFSAERPKGSFSTLEIQRTEQGDSAMYLCASSFKGAKDRYAYFGPGTRLTVL.